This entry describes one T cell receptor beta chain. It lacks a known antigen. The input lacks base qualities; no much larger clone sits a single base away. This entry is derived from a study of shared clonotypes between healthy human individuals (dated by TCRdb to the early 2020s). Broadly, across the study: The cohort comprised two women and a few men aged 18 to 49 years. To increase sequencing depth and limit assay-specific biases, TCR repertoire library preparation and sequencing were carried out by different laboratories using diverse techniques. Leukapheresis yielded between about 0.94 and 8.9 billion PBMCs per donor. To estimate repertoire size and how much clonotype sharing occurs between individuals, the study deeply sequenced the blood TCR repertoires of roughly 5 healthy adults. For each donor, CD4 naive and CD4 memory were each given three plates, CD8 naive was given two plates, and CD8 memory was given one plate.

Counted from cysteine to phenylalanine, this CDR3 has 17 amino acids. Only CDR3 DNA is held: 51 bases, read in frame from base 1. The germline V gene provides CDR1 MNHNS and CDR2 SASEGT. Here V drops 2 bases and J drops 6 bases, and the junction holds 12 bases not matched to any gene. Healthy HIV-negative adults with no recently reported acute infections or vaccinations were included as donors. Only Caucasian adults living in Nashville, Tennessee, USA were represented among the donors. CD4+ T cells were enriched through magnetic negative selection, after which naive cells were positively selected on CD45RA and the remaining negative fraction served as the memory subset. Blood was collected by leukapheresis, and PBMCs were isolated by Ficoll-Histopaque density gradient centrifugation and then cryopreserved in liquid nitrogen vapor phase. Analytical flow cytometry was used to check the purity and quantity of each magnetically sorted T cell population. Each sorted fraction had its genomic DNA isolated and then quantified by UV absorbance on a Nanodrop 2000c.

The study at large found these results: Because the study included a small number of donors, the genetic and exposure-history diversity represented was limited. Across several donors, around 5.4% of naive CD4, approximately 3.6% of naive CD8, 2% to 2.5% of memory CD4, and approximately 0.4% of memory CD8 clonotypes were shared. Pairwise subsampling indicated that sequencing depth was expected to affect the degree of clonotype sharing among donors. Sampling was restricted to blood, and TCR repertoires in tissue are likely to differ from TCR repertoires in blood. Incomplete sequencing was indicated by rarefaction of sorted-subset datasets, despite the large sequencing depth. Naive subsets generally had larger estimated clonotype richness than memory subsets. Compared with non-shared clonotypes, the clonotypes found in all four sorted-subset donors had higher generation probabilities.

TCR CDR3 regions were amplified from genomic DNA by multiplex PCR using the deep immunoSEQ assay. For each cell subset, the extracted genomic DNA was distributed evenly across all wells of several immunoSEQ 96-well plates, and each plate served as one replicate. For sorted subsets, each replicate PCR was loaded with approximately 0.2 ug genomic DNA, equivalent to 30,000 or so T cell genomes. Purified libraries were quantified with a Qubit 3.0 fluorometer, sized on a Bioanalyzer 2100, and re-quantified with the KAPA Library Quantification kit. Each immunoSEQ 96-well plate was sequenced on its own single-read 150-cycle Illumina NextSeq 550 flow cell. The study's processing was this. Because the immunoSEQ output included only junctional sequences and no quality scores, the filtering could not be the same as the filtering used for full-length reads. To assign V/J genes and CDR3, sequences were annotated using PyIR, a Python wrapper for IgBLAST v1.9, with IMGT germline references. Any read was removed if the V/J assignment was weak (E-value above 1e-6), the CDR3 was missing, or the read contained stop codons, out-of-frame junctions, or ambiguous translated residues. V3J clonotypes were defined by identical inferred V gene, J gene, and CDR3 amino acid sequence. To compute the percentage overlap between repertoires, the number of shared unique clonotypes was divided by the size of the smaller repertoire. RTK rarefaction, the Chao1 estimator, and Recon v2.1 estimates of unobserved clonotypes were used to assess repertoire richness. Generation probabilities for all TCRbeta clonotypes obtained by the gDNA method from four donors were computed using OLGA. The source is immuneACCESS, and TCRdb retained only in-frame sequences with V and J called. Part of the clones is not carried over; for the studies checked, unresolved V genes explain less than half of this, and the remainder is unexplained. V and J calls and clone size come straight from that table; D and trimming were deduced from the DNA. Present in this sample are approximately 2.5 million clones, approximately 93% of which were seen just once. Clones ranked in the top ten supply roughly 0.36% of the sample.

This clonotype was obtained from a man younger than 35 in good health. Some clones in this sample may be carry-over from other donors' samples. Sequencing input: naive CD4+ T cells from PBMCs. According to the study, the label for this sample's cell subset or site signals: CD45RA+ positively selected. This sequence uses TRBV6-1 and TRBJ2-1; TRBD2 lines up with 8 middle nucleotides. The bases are TGTGCCAGCAGTGAATGGGAACGGGCTAGCGGGCTCAATGAGCAGTTCTTC. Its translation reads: CASSEWERASGLNEQFF.